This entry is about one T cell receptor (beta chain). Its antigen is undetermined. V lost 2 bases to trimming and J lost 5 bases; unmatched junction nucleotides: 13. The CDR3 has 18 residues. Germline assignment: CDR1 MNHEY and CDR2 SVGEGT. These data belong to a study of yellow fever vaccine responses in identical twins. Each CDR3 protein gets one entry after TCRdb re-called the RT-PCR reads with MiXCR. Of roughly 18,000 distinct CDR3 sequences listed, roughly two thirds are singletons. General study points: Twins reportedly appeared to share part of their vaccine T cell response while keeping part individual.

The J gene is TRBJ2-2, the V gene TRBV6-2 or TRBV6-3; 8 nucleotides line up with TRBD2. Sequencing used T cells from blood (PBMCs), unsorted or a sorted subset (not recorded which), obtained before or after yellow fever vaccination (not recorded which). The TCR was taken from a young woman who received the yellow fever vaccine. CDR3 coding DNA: TGTGCCAGCAGTTACGGGCGCGGGGGGCCCTCATGGACCGGGGAGCTGTTTTTT. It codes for CASSYGRGGPSWTGELFF.